Following are 21 T cell receptor beta chains from one sample sequenced in a study. Treg sorting used a CD4+CD25+CD127-/low gate. TCRdb fed the 5' RACE reads into MiXCR, producing one record per CDR3 protein. Seen here are about 59,000 distinct CDR3 sequences, 20% observed once, and the top ten hold around 3.2%. The sequenced material came from tumor-infiltrating Tregs sorted from the breast tumor. These receptors all stem from a female donor with breast cancer.

The table lists this clonotype with a few counts. The chain combines TRBV5-1 with TRBJ2-3, with D perhaps TRBD1 (5 bases). Per germline, CDR1 SGHRS and CDR2 YFSETQ. The CDR3 extends over 14 amino acids. Trimming took 4 bases from V and 5 from J, leaving 14 bases between them. Here the CDR3 DNA reads TGCGCCAGCAGCCCCCAGGGTTGGGGAGATACGCAGTATTTT. Translated, it gives CASSPQGWGDTQYF.

This clonotype was observed at least ten times. The chain employs TRBV6-1 and TRBJ2-1; D is undetermined. The V end lost 8 bases, the J end lost 6 bases, and 11 bases lay between the germline ends. The germline CDR1 and CDR2 sequences are MNHNS and SASEGT. The CDR3 length is 12 residues. The CDR3 DNA follows: TGTGCCAGCCGAATTTCCGCCAATGAGCAGTTCTTC. This translates into CASRISANEQFF.

The sample holds a few counts of this clonotype. The chain carries TRBV10-3 and TRBJ1-3, with D tentatively TRBD1 (6 bases). Germline V gene sequence: CDR1 ENHRY, CDR2 SYGVKD. The CDR3 consists of 14 residues. Deletions cut 2 bases from V and 4 bases from J, with 9 bases between. This chain's CDR3 is CAISESRGGNTIYF. The CDR3 DNA reads as TGTGCCATCAGTGAGAGCAGGGGCGGAAACACCATATATTTT.

J is TRBJ2-7 and V is TRBV28, with D maybe TRBD1 (5 bases). V was cut by 2 bases and J by 5 bases, with 22 bases left in between. This CDR3 has 17 amino acids. Germline CDR1 and CDR2: MDHEN and SYDVKM. The CDR3 spells CASSLAPWGRAVNEQYF. Written as DNA, the CDR3 is TGTGCCAGCAGTTTAGCACCTTGGGGCAGGGCGGTGAACGAGCAGTACTTC.

The chain carries TRBV3-1 and TRBJ2-6, with 9 bases matching TRBD2. Trimming removed 4 bases from V and 0 bases from J; junction bases left unmatched: 4. From germline, CDR1 is LGHDT and CDR2 YNNKEL (reference sequence). The CDR3 length is 17 residues. DNA of the CDR3: TGTGCCAGCAGCCCTGGGACTAGCTACTCTGGGGCCAACGTCCTGACTTTC. It is translated as CASSPGTSYSGANVLTF.

This clonotype is a singleton in its sample. This sequence may be a read error, since a much larger clone differs from it by one base. The chain is built from TRBV6-2 or TRBV6-3 and TRBJ2-1; D is ambiguous. The CDR3 consists of 13 residues. With 0 bases removed from V and 10 bases from J, the gap between germline ends came to 10 bases. Germline CDR1 MNHEY, CDR2 SVGEGT. The CDR3 protein is CASSYSNRKEQFF. The CDR3 DNA is TGTGCCAGCAGTTACTCGAACCGCAAGGAGCAGTTCTTC.

This clonotype has a handful of counts. V and J are TRBV6-2 or TRBV6-3 and TRBJ1-5, with a possible D match to TRBD1 (5 bases). CDR1 and CDR2 from the germline V gene are MNHEY and SVGEGT. With 8 bases removed from V and 8 bases from J, the gap between germline ends came to 16 bases. The CDR3 extends over 13 amino acids. Here the CDR3 reads CASGRGQDEPQHF. The CDR3, as DNA: TGTGCCAGCGGTAGGGGCCAGGATGAGCCCCAGCATTTT.

This clonotype was detected many times. J is TRBJ2-1 and V is TRBV11-2; D is perhaps TRBD2 (5 bases). V lost 1 base and J 5 bases, leaving 12 bases between the germline ends. CDR3 length: 15 amino acids. In germline, CDR1 is SGHAT, CDR2 FQNNGV. The CDR3 loop is CASSLGASHNNEQFF. In nucleotides, the CDR3 is TGTGCCAGCAGCTTAGGAGCTAGCCACAACAATGAGCAGTTCTTC.

This clonotype was seen repeatedly, ten times or more. The J gene is TRBJ1-1, the V gene TRBV20-1; the D gene is possibly TRBD1 (5 bases). CDR1 and CDR2 from the germline V gene are DFQATT and SNEGSKA (reference sequence). The V end lost 0 bases, the J end lost 5 bases, and 13 bases lay between the germline ends. The CDR3 length is 14 residues. The CDR3 loop reads CSARDLRGTTEAFF. CDR3 coding DNA: TGCAGTGCTAGAGATTTACGGGGGACGACTGAAGCTTTCTTT.

Regarding this clonotype: A single base separates this from a much larger clone, so it may be a read error. This sequence joins TRBV6-1 and TRBJ1-5; 7 bases match TRBD1. The CDR3 contains 15 residues. V dropped 5 bases and J dropped 3; count of bases not matched to a gene: 7. Germline CDR1 is MNHNS and CDR2 is SASEGT. Here the CDR3 DNA reads TGTGCCAGCAGTCCCGTCAGGGGGAACAATCAGCCCCAGCATTTT. It yields the protein CASSPVRGNNQPQHF.

This clonotype was recorded a few times. The genes are TRBV5-1 and TRBJ1-6, with a possible D match to TRBD1 (5 bases). CDR1 and CDR2 from the germline V gene are SGHRS and YFSETQ. V lost 0 bases and J lost 10, with 11 bases in between. This CDR3 spans 14 amino acids. The CDR3 reads CASSLGRGRSPLHF. CDR3 nucleotides: TGCGCCAGCAGCTTGGGACGGGGGAGATCACCCCTCCACTTT.

In its sample, this clonotype was seen a few times. This sequence joins TRBV14 and TRBJ2-7; weak D call: TRBD1 (5 bases). The ends were cut back, 0 bases at V and 2 bases at J, with 29 bases in the middle. The CDR3 is 21 amino acids. CDR1 and CDR2 (germline): SGHDN, FVKESK. The CDR3: CASSQEFDIRADLRITYEQYF. The CDR3 nucleotides are TGTGCCAGCAGCCAAGAATTCGATATCAGGGCCGACTTACGGATCACCTACGAGCAGTACTTC.

This clonotype was counted at least ten times. The rearrangement links TRBV5-5 to TRBJ1-5, with 7 bases matching TRBD1. CDR3 length equals 15 residues. Looked up from germline, CDR1 is SGHKS and CDR2 is YYEKEE (reference sequence). V shed 0 bases and J 1 base; nucleotides not matched to a gene: 1. CDR3 nucleotide sequence: TGTGCCAGCAGCTTGGCCAGGGGGAGCAATCAGCCCCAGCATTTT. This encodes CASSLARGSNQPQHF.

The chain joins TRBV5-1 to TRBJ2-2, with 8 bases identical to TRBD1. The ends lost 5 bases at V and 1 base at J; junction bases unmatched: 7. The CDR3 contains 16 residues. Germline loops: CDR1 SGHRS, CDR2 YFSETQ. Here the CDR3 DNA reads TGCGCCAGCAGGGGGGCCGGGACAGGGAACACCGGGGAGCTGTTTTTT. Protein sequence: CASRGAGTGNTGELFF.

Worth noting for this clonotype: This sequence may be a read error, since a much larger clone differs from it by one base. Lacking the conserved final phenylalanine or tryptophan, this CDR3 likely reflects a read error. The chain links TRBV12-3 or TRBV12-4 to TRBJ1-1, with TRBD1 matching over 7 bases. The J segment lost 1 base and the V segment lost 5 bases, leaving 7 bases of the junction unmatched. The CDR3 is 15 amino acids. The CDR3: CASSPRQGRNTEAFI. DNA for the CDR3: TGTGCCAGCAGTCCGAGACAGGGAAGGAACACTGAAGCTTTCATT.

This clonotype was detected a few times. The CDR3 reads CATSWDTGELFF. CDR3 sequence (DNA): TGTGCCACCTCGTGGGACACCGGGGAGCTGTTTTTT. The gene calls are TRBV24-1 and TRBJ2-2; D unclear. The V gene lost 9 bases and the J gene lost 3 bases, with 7 bases spanning the gap. The germline V gene has CDR1 KGHDR and CDR2 SFDVKD. The CDR3 is 12 amino acids.

The CDR3 DNA sequence: TGTGCCAGCAGTCGGGCAGAGGATGGCTACACCTTC. Its protein is CASSRAEDGYTF. V gene TRBV6-5 combines with J gene TRBJ1-2; D unresolved. The CDR3 runs to 12 residues. CDR1 is MNHEY, CDR2 SVGAGI, per germline. V was cut by 5 bases and J by 6 bases, with 10 bases left in between.

This rearrangement joins TRBV20-1 to TRBJ2-5; no clear D. This CDR3 has 10 amino acids. Germline V gene sequence: CDR1 DFQATT, CDR2 SNEGSKA (reference sequence). V lost 6 bases to trimming and J lost 3 bases, with 5 bases between them. This CDR3 is CSAFKETQYF. The CDR3 DNA reads TGCAGTGCGTTTAAAGAGACCCAGTACTTC.

The rearrangement joins TRBV11-2 to TRBJ2-7; D might be TRBD2 (6 bases). The CDR3 runs 14 residues. From germline, CDR1 is SGHAT and CDR2 FQNNGV. Trimming removed 6 bases at V and 6 bases at J, with 18 bases between. The CDR3 coding sequence is TGTGCCAGCAGTCCCCCGTGGGACTCCGGCGAGCAGTACTTC. Its protein is CASSPPWDSGEQYF. The complete variable domain, with remaining parts taken from reference TRBV11-2 and TRBJ2-7, reads EAGVAQSPRYKIIEKRQSVAFWCNPISGHATLYWYQQILGQGPKLLIQFQNNGVVDDSQLPKDRFSAERLKGVDSTLKIQPAKLEDSAVYLCASSPPWDSGEQYFGPGTRLTVT.

V usage is TRBV9 and J usage is TRBJ1-2; 7 positions agree with TRBD1. Germline CDR1 and CDR2: SGDLS and YYNGEE. The CDR3 has 14 amino acids. The junction had 11 bases not matched to a gene; V was cut back by 4 bases and J by 8 bases. The CDR3 is CASSPGTETEGYTF. DNA for the CDR3: TGTGCCAGCAGCCCTGGGACAGAGACTGAAGGCTACACCTTC. The full variable domain, in which reference TRBV9 and TRBJ1-2 provide the parts outside the CDR3, is DSGVTQTPKHLITATGQRVTLRCSPRSGDLSVYWYQQSLDQGLQFLIQYYNGEERAKGNILERFSAQQFPDLHSELNLSSLELGDSALYFCASSPGTETEGYTFGSGTRLTVV.

The chain couples TRBV12-2 to TRBJ2-3. TRBV12-2 is a pseudogene. This CDR3 region has 15 residues. The CDR3 DNA sequence: TGTGCCAGCAGCTTATCAGGTCTGCTCACAGATACGCAGTATTTT. Protein sequence: CASSLSGLLTDTQYF.